Each of the 26 T cell receptor beta chains below was sequenced from the same sample in a study of control samples from healthy donors and cancer patients. Measured with immunoSEQ multiplex PCR; TCRdb has only the in-frame clones, and not every one. Of around 53,000 clones detected, 70% to 90% appear once; the ten largest clones hold about 2.7%. The specimen sequenced was PBMCs. The receptors were sampled from a woman in her forties or fifties with lung cancer.

This chain uses TRBV19 with TRBJ2-4; D is undetermined. The germline V gene has CDR1 LNHDA and CDR2 SQIVND (reference sequence). This CDR3 has 15 residues. V lost 5 bases and J 1 base, leaving 12 bases between the germline ends. The CDR3 DNA follows: TGTGCCAGTAGTGATCCCCGGGTGGCCAAAAACATTCAGTACTTC. Its translation: CASSDPRVAKNIQYF.

This rearrangement joins TRBV30 to TRBJ1-5; maybe TRBD1 (6 bases). CDR3 size: 13 residues. Trimming shortened V by 3 bases and J by 5 bases, and 11 bases separated the two germline ends. Germline CDR1 reads GTSNPN; CDR2 reads SVGIG (reference sequence). The CDR3 bases are TGTGCCTGGAGCCCCGGGGGCGATCAGCCCCAGCATTTT. Its protein is CAWSPGGDQPQHF.

This chain connects TRBV6-5 to TRBJ2-1; 7 bases match TRBD2. The CDR3 is made up of 13 amino acids. From germline, CDR1 is MNHEY and CDR2 SVGAGI. The trim removed 4 bases at V and 7 bases at J, leaving 4 bases unmatched. CDR3 loop: CASSSRTSNEQFF. CDR3 coding DNA: TGTGCCAGCAGTTCCAGGACTAGTAATGAGCAGTTCTTC.

The rearrangement joins TRBV6-5 to TRBJ1-5; D is ambiguous. V was cut by 0 bases and J by 6 bases, with 12 bases left in between. The CDR3 covers 15 residues. In germline, CDR1 is MNHEY, CDR2 SVGAGI. CDR3 protein: CASSYSIPEGQPQHF. The DNA for the CDR3 is TGTGCCAGCAGTTACTCGATCCCAGAGGGTCAGCCCCAGCATTTT.

The V and J genes are TRBV6-4 and TRBJ2-5; TRBD1 or TRBD2 may be the D gene (5 bases each). The length of the CDR3 is 13 residues. Germline values: CDR1 MRHNA, CDR2 SNTAGT. The V and J ends lost 4 bases and 5 bases respectively, with 11 bases between them. CDR3 sequence: CASSVQGGETQYF. The CDR3, as DNA: TGTGCCAGCAGTGTGCAGGGCGGGGAGACCCAGTACTTC.

V is TRBV11-2 and J is TRBJ2-1, with 9 bases identical to TRBD1. The V gene's germline CDR1 is SGHAT and CDR2 FQNNGV. The CDR3 length is 15 residues. Germline trimming cut 5 bases from V and 5 bases from J; bases unmatched to any gene: 7. In DNA, the CDR3 is TGTGCCAGCAGCCTACCGGGACAGGGCAACAATGAGCAGTTCTTC. Its protein product is CASSLPGQGNNEQFF.

CDR3 nucleotides: TGCAGCGTCACCATGACAGGGGACTACGAGCAGTACTTC. It codes for CSVTMTGDYEQYF. The J gene is TRBJ2-7, the V gene TRBV29-1; 8 positions agree with TRBD1. In germline, CDR1 is SQVTM, CDR2 ANQGSEA. The CDR3 is made up of 13 amino acids. Losses at the gene ends were 6 bases for V and 3 bases for J; bases not matched to a gene: 7.

This chain joins TRBV12-2 and TRBJ2-1; TRBD2, as called in the table, went unchecked against the DNA. TRBV12-2 is noted as a pseudogene. This CDR3 has 19 residues. This CDR3 is CASRLGLAGGPSSYNEQFF. The CDR3 DNA reads as TGTGCAAGTCGCTTAGGACTAGCGGGGGGGCCAAGCTCCTACAATGAGCAGTTCTTC.

This chain uses TRBV7-7 with TRBJ1-5; D remains unclear. The V gene's germline CDR1 is SSHAT and CDR2 FNYEAQ (reference sequence). V was pared by 7 bases and J by 5 bases, with 12 bases between. The length of the CDR3 is 13 residues. CDR3 sequence (DNA): TGTGCCAGCACCCGGACGGAAGATCAGCCCCAGCATTTT. Its translation: CASTRTEDQPQHF.

This chain joins TRBV2 and TRBJ2-1; no definite D call. This CDR3 contains 10 residues. CDR1 is SNHLY and CDR2 is FYNNEI in the germline V gene. V was trimmed by 4 bases and J by 10 bases, leaving 5 bases between them. CDR3 region: CASSGTEQFF. The CDR3 DNA follows: TGTGCCAGCAGTGGGACCGAGCAGTTCTTC.

J is TRBJ1-1 and V is TRBV29-1; D gene uncertain. Germline V gene lookup returns CDR1 SQVTM and CDR2 ANQGSEA. The V and J ends lost 4 bases and 1 base respectively, with 10 bases between them. This CDR3 contains 13 residues. The CDR3 region is CSVGMAGNTEAFF. Written as DNA, the CDR3 is TGCAGCGTTGGGATGGCGGGGAACACTGAAGCTTTCTTT.

The gene calls are TRBV7-9 and TRBJ2-7; 10 nucleotides align to TRBD1. Germline V gene lookup returns CDR1 SEHNR and CDR2 FQNEAQ (reference sequence). Unmatched junction bases numbered 4, after V lost 4 bases and J lost 4 bases. This CDR3 has 14 amino acids. Written as DNA, the CDR3 is TGTGCCAGCAGCTACCCGGGACAGGGGTACGAGCAGTACTTC. Its translation: CASSYPGQGYEQYF.

The V and J genes are TRBV11-3 and TRBJ2-5; D possibly uses TRBD1 or TRBD2 (5 bases each). Looked up from germline, CDR1 is SGHNT and CDR2 is YENEEA. The CDR3 runs to 16 residues. Trimming left V 4 bases short and J 3 bases short, with 18 bases between. Here the CDR3 reads CASSSSRPGPEETQYF. The DNA for the CDR3 is TGTGCCAGCAGCTCATCCCGTCCGGGACCCGAAGAGACCCAGTACTTC.

This clone was found a few times. This sequence joins TRBV5-1 and TRBJ2-2; D remains unclear. Trimming took off 4 bases at V and 6 bases at J, with 13 bases between the two ends. This CDR3 comprises 14 residues. Germline assignment: CDR1 SGHRS and CDR2 YFSETQ. This chain's CDR3 is CASSPADQSGELFF. CDR3 nucleotide sequence: TGCGCCAGCAGCCCAGCTGACCAATCCGGGGAGCTGTTTTTT.

The chain employs TRBV5-8 and TRBJ2-1, with 11 bases aligning to TRBD2. The germline gives CDR1 SGHTS, CDR2 YDEGEE. The trim removed 4 bases at V and 4 bases at J, leaving 4 bases unmatched. There are 15 residues in the CDR3. The CDR3 DNA is TGTGCCAGCAGCCCTAGCGGGGGGAATTACAATGAGCAGTTCTTC. This sequence encodes CASSPSGGNYNEQFF.

The rearrangement links TRBV10-3 to TRBJ2-6; 12 bases match TRBD1. CDR1 is ENHRY and CDR2 is SYGVKD in the germline V gene. The CDR3 loop spans 19 amino acids. V dropped 0 bases and J dropped 2; count of bases not matched to a gene: 5. The CDR3, as DNA: TGTGCCATCAGTGAGTCGGGACAGGGGGCGTTCGCTGGGGCCAACGTCCTGACTTTC. This gives the protein CAISESGQGAFAGANVLTF.

The gene calls are TRBV18 and TRBJ1-2; D gene ambiguous. Trimming stripped 0 bases from V and 3 bases from J, with 14 bases between. The CDR3 runs to 16 residues. Germline V gene sequence: CDR1 KGHSH, CDR2 LQKENI. In DNA form, the CDR3 reads TGTGCCAGCTCACCACCGCTGGGAACCGACGACTATGGCTACACCTTC. It translates to CASSPPLGTDDYGYTF.

The sample holds one count of this clone. The chain uses TRBV11-3 and TRBJ1-2, with D possibly matching TRBD1 (6 bases). Germline CDR1 reads SGHNT; CDR2 reads YENEEA. This CDR3 has 16 residues. Between the trimmed V and J ends, which lost 1 base and 2 bases, there was a span of 14 bases. The CDR3 region has the DNA TGTGCCAGCAGCTTAGTTTGGGGCGGACAGAACTATGGCTACACCTTC. This codes for CASSLVWGGQNYGYTF.

The chain carries TRBV18 and TRBJ1-2, with D hard to call. Germline V gene data show CDR1 as KGHSH and CDR2 as LQKENI. CDR3 size: 16 residues. V lost 2 bases and J lost 5, with 18 bases in between. The CDR3: CASSPNPGPSGYGYTF. The CDR3 DNA reads as TGTGCCAGCTCACCAAATCCGGGCCCGAGTGGATATGGCTACACCTTC.

The V and J genes are TRBV27 and TRBJ1-4; D not certain. V was clipped by 5 bases and J by 7 bases, with 11 bases between them. Germline CDR1 MNHEY, CDR2 SMNVEV (reference sequence). The CDR3 covers 13 residues. For the CDR3, the DNA is TGTGCCAGCAGTCACCGGGAGGCTGAAAAACTGTTTTTT. Amino acid sequence: CASSHREAEKLFF.

The table lists this clone with a few counts. J is TRBJ2-1 and V is TRBV28; D is undetermined. CDR3 length: 14 amino acids. The ends were cut back, 2 bases at V and 4 bases at J, with 9 bases in the middle. Per germline, CDR1 MDHEN and CDR2 SYDVKM. CDR3 sequence reads: CASSLTSGYNEQFF. The CDR3 DNA sequence: TGTGCCAGCAGTTTAACGTCAGGATACAATGAGCAGTTCTTC.

This chain uses TRBV10-1 with TRBJ2-3, with 10 bases lining up with TRBD2. Germline trimming cut 6 bases from V and 4 bases from J; bases unmatched to any gene: 7. The CDR3 is 15 amino acids. The germline CDR1 and CDR2 sequences are WNHNN and SYGVQD (reference sequence). Here the CDR3 reads CASRASSGGPDTQYF. CDR3 bases: TGCGCCAGCAGGGCATCTAGCGGGGGTCCAGATACGCAGTATTTT.

CDR3 residues: CASSLRGGEQFF. The CDR3 nucleotides read TGTGCCAGCAGCTTAAGGGGGGGGGAGCAGTTCTTC. The rearrangement uses TRBV7-3 and TRBJ2-1, with TRBD2 matching over 7 bases. CDR1 is SGHTA and CDR2 is FQGTGA in the germline V gene. V was clipped by 1 base and J by 10 bases; unmatched bases: 1. CDR3 length equals 12 residues. Full variable domain (rest looked up from reference TRBV7-3 and TRBJ2-1): GAGVSQTPSNKVTEKGKYVELRCDPISGHTALYWYRQSLGQGPEFLIYFQGTGAADDSGLPNDRFFAVRPEGSVSTLKIQRTERGDSAVYLCASSLRGGEQFFGPGTRLTVL.

In this sample, this clone turned up a few times. The J gene is TRBJ2-5, the V gene TRBV7-2; the D gene is possibly TRBD1 (6 bases). V was cut by 5 bases and J by 5 bases, with 12 bases left in between. The germline gives CDR1 SGHTA, CDR2 FQGNSA. This CDR3 region has 13 residues. This chain's CDR3 is CASSRGHTETQYF. CDR3 sequence (DNA): TGTGCCAGCAGCAGGGGACATACGGAGACCCAGTACTTC.

The V call is TRBV7-9, the J call TRBJ2-5; 9 bases agree with TRBD1. V lost 0 bases to trimming and J lost 4 bases; unmatched junction nucleotides: 9. This CDR3 comprises 17 residues. Germline V gives CDR1 SEHNR, CDR2 FQNEAQ (reference sequence). The CDR3 spells CASSLATGQGGRETQYF. The CDR3 region has the DNA TGTGCCAGCAGCTTAGCTACGGGACAGGGTGGGCGAGAGACCCAGTACTTC.

The chain employs TRBV28 and TRBJ1-1; a possible D gene is TRBD1 (5 bases). This CDR3 has 15 residues. V lost 5 bases and J lost 9, with 22 bases in between. Germline CDR1 reads MDHEN; CDR2 reads SYDVKM. The CDR3 DNA follows: TGTGCCAGCAGTCCGGGGGAACAGTTCAACGGGAAAGCTTTCTTT. This gives the protein CASSPGEQFNGKAFF.